The 27 T cell receptor beta chains presented below share a single source sample, sequenced in a study of blood T cells in healthy people across ages. Primed by a sample-barcoded 5' primer and a J-beta primer mix, a second PCR proceeded for 7 to 11 cycles. Each CDR3 protein is one row after TCRdb ran MiXCR on the 5' RACE reads. This table holds 780,000 or so distinct CDR3 sequences, about 53% found once. Source material: blood. The receptor set was obtained from a man older than 75 in good health.

V usage is TRBV6-5 and J usage is TRBJ1-2; unclear D gene. Germline CDR1 and CDR2: MNHEY and SVGAGI. This CDR3 contains 14 residues. Trimming stripped 7 bases from V and 8 bases from J, with 20 bases between. Written as DNA, the CDR3 is TGTGCCAGCAACCCCCGAGGGCTGTCTGGGGGCTACACCTTC. Translated: CASNPRGLSGGYTF.

This clonotype was seen a handful of times. This sequence joins TRBV29-1 and TRBJ2-1, with D unresolved. The CDR3 totals 14 residues. Germline CDR1 and CDR2: SQVTM and ANQGSEA. V gave up 5 bases and J gave up 1 base, with 12 bases separating them. CDR3 loop: CSVRWTRSYNEQFF. As DNA, the CDR3 is TGCAGCGTTCGTTGGACCCGGTCCTACAATGAGCAGTTCTTC.

The genes are TRBV12-3 or TRBV12-4 and TRBJ2-1, with unresolved D. V lost 10 bases to trimming and J lost 0 bases, with 7 bases between them. The CDR3 covers 12 residues. The CDR3 nucleotides are TGTGCCACAAGCAGCTCCTACAATGAGCAGTTCTTC. Encoded protein: CATSSSYNEQFF.

This rearrangement joins TRBV4-2 to TRBJ1-4; the D gene is possibly TRBD1 (5 bases). Trimming pared 0 bases from V and 0 bases from J, leaving 11 bases between. The CDR3 extends over 17 amino acids. Germline loops: CDR1 LGHNA, CDR2 YNFKEQ. The CDR3 here is CASSQEGDGSTNEKLFF. DNA of the CDR3: TGTGCCAGCAGCCAAGAGGGGGACGGGTCAACTAATGAAAAACTGTTTTTT.

The chain couples TRBV6-6 to TRBJ1-5, with D perhaps matching TRBD1 (5 bases). There are 16 residues in the CDR3. CDR1 and CDR2 from the germline V gene are MNHNY and SVGAGI (reference sequence). Trimming took 4 bases from V and 2 from J, leaving 15 bases between them. CDR3 DNA sequence: TGTGCCAGCAGTTCTACTACCGGGGGGGGCAATCAGCCCCAGCATTTT. It is translated as CASSSTTGGGNQPQHF.

A single count supports this clonotype. The chain employs TRBV2 and TRBJ2-5; possibly TRBD1 for D (6 bases). There are 16 residues in the CDR3. With 5 bases removed from V and 5 bases from J, the gap between germline ends came to 21 bases. Germline-derived CDR1 and CDR2 are SNHLY and FYNNEI. CDR3 nucleotide sequence: TGTGCCAGCAGTCTAGGCCCCCCAGGGGCTGGGGAGACCCAGTACTTC. Residues: CASSLGPPGAGETQYF. Looking up the rest from reference TRBV2 and TRBJ2-5 gives the full variable domain: EPEVTQTPSHQVTQMGQEVILRCVPISNHLYFYWYRQILGQKVEFLVSFYNNEISEKSEIFDDQFSVERPDGSNFTLKIRSTKLEDSAMYFCASSLGPPGAGETQYFGPGTRLLVL.

In its sample, this clonotype was seen once. The J gene is TRBJ2-5, the V gene TRBV5-6; possibly TRBD2 for D (5 bases). Trimming cost V 0 bases and J 11 bases, with 17 bases left between them. Germline assignment: CDR1 SGHDT and CDR2 YYEEEE. The CDR3 is 14 residues long. The DNA for the CDR3 is TGTGCCAGCAGCTTGGCGGGGATAAACAATGAGCAGTACTTC. It specifies CASSLAGINNEQYF.

This rearrangement joins TRBV29-1 to TRBJ2-5, with 12 nucleotides matching TRBD2. The CDR3 is 13 amino acids. Germline values: CDR1 SQVTM, CDR2 ANQGSEA. The V and J ends lost 7 bases and 5 bases, in that order; junction bases with no gene match: 5. The CDR3: CSAPTSGSETQYF. DNA for the CDR3: TGCAGCGCTCCGACTAGCGGGAGTGAGACCCAGTACTTC.

Concerning this clonotype itself: One end of the junction varies from germline; a read error may be responsible. V is TRBV3-1 and J is TRBJ1-5; D is unresolved. Germline loops: CDR1 LGHDT, CDR2 YNNKEL (reference sequence). This CDR3 has 15 residues. This CDR3 is CTSSNNQALNQPQHF. The CDR3 nucleotides are TGTACCAGCAGCAATAACCAGGCCCTCAATCAGCCCCAGCATTTT.

This clonotype has only one observation. This chain connects TRBV2 to TRBJ2-1; TRBD2 agrees at 9 bases. The CDR3 runs 15 residues. Germline-derived CDR1 and CDR2 are SNHLY and FYNNEI. The V and J ends lost 3 bases and 3 bases, in that order; junction bases with no gene match: 3. CDR3 protein: CASSDAGGHYNEQFF. CDR3 in DNA: TGTGCCAGCAGTGACGCGGGAGGGCACTACAATGAGCAGTTCTTC.

The genes are TRBV9 and TRBJ1-1; D perhaps matches TRBD1 (5 bases). CDR1 and CDR2 from the germline V gene are SGDLS and YYNGEE. V lost 0 bases and J 8 bases, leaving 11 bases between the germline ends. The CDR3 totals 13 residues. The CDR3 loop reads CASSVADTLEAFF. The CDR3 DNA sequence: TGTGCCAGCAGCGTAGCGGACACCTTAGAAGCTTTCTTT.

This clonotype was detected a few times. The genes are TRBV9 and TRBJ2-5; 8 nucleotides match TRBD2. CDR3 length: 14 residues. Germline loops: CDR1 SGDLS, CDR2 YYNGEE. J gave up 5 bases and V 6 bases, and 9 bases lay outside the gene matches. CDR3: CASNLAGGRETQYF. The CDR3 DNA reads TGTGCCAGCAATCTGGCGGGAGGTCGGGAGACCCAGTACTTC.

This clonotype was seen a handful of times. The CDR3 bases are TGTGCCATCAGTCCTACAGCAGAGACCCAGTACTTC. This sequence encodes CAISPTAETQYF. The chain is built from TRBV10-3 and TRBJ2-5; D uncertain. Trimming stripped 5 bases from V and 4 bases from J, with 8 bases between. CDR1 and CDR2 (germline): ENHRY, SYGVKD. The CDR3 extends over 12 amino acids.

This clonotype was seen at least ten times. The V and J genes are TRBV29-1 and TRBJ2-1, with 8 bases lining up with TRBD2. The CDR3 is made up of 12 amino acids. V lost 7 bases, J lost 12 bases, and 11 bases stayed unmatched. Germline V gene sequence: CDR1 SQVTM, CDR2 ANQGSEA. The CDR3: CSGGLANEGQFF. The CDR3 DNA reads as TGCAGCGGCGGACTAGCCAATGAAGGGCAGTTCTTC.

The rearrangement joins TRBV10-1 to TRBJ2-3, with 7 bases fitting TRBD2. CDR3 length: 16 amino acids. V was pared by 0 bases and J by 14 bases, with 17 bases of the junction left unmatched. Germline CDR1 is WNHNN and CDR2 is SYGVQD (reference sequence). CDR3 sequence reads: CASSESGGSGHRYAYF. The CDR3 nucleotides are TGCGCCAGCAGTGAGTCGGGCGGGAGCGGGCACAGATACGCGTATTTT.

This chain joins TRBV7-2 and TRBJ2-5; possible D gene TRBD2, 6 bases. The CDR3 is made up of 14 amino acids. CDR1 is SGHTA and CDR2 is FQGNSA in the germline V gene. V shed 1 base and J shed 5 bases, with 11 bases lying between them. CDR3 sequence: CASSLVSGAETQYF. Here the CDR3 DNA reads TGTGCCAGCAGCTTAGTCTCGGGAGCGGAGACCCAGTACTTC.

The chain carries TRBV20-1 and TRBJ1-1; maybe TRBD1 (5 bases). Per the germline V gene, CDR1 is DFQATT and CDR2 is SNEGSKA (reference sequence). The CDR3 consists of 19 residues. Trimming removed 7 bases from V and 0 bases from J, with 30 bases in between. The CDR3 loop is CSVRWQGPSPASMNTEAFF. Here the CDR3 DNA reads TGCAGTGTGAGGTGGCAGGGCCCGTCCCCGGCCTCAATGAACACTGAAGCTTTCTTT.

This clonotype was found a few times. CDR3 region: CASSQSRREVHEQYF. The DNA for the CDR3 is TGCGCCAGCAGCCAGAGTAGGCGGGAGGTCCACGAGCAGTACTTC. This chain uses TRBV4-1 with TRBJ2-7; TRBD2 matches at 8 bases. The CDR3 sequence is 15 residues long. Germline V CDR1 and CDR2: MGHRA, YSYEKL. Germline trimming cut 3 bases from V and 5 bases from J; bases unmatched to any gene: 9.

A word on this clonotype: With a much larger clone just one base away, this may be a read error. V is TRBV29-1 and J is TRBJ2-5; D is undetermined. V lost 4 bases, J lost 11 bases, and 17 bases lay in between. The CDR3 spans 12 residues. CDR1 is SQVTM, CDR2 ANQGSEA, per germline. The CDR3 nucleotides are TGCAGCGTTGCCTCCACTGGCCAACAGCAGTACTTC. It yields the protein CSVASTGQQQYF.

The gene calls are TRBV29-1 and TRBJ1-2; weak D call: TRBD1 (6 bases). This CDR3 spans 12 amino acids. Looked up from germline, CDR1 is SQVTM and CDR2 is ANQGSEA. V lost 7 bases and J 8 bases, leaving 17 bases between the germline ends. CDR3 nucleotide sequence: TGCAGCGCTAGGGGGTCCGAGGAGGGCTACACCTTC. The encoded protein is CSARGSEEGYTF.

The chain carries TRBV29-1 and TRBJ2-7; weak D call: TRBD1 (5 bases). The CDR3 is 12 residues long. Deletions cut 7 bases from V and 0 bases from J, with 10 bases between. The germline gives CDR1 SQVTM, CDR2 ANQGSEA. CDR3 in amino acids: CSANTGSYEQYF. CDR3 in DNA: TGCAGCGCAAACACAGGCTCCTACGAGCAGTACTTC.

This chain joins TRBV27 and TRBJ2-7; D is uncertain. Trimming pared 7 bases from V and 1 base from J, leaving 11 bases between. The germline gives CDR1 MNHEY, CDR2 SMNVEV (reference sequence). The CDR3 sequence is 13 residues long. CDR3 bases: TGTGCCAGCAAGGACGGCCGGTCCTACGAGCAGTACTTC. It translates to CASKDGRSYEQYF.

The genes are TRBV27 and TRBJ2-5; possible D gene TRBD2, 5 bases. The germline V gene has CDR1 MNHEY and CDR2 SMNVEV (reference sequence). V lost 0 bases to trimming and J lost 4 bases, with 18 bases between them. CDR3 length equals 17 residues. The CDR3 sequence: CASSLSASGKIVETQYF. The DNA of the CDR3 is TGTGCCAGCAGTTTATCGGCCTCCGGGAAAATCGTAGAGACCCAGTACTTC.

The V and J genes are TRBV15 and TRBJ2-2; D is uncertain. Trimming pared 0 bases from V and 6 bases from J, leaving 8 bases between. This CDR3 comprises 14 residues. Germline CDR1 and CDR2: LNHNV and YYDKDF (reference sequence). CDR3 loop: CATSRDRISGELFF. The CDR3 nucleotides read TGTGCCACCAGCAGAGATAGAATTTCCGGGGAGCTGTTTTTT. Using reference TRBV15 and TRBJ2-2 for the parts outside the CDR3, the full variable domain is DAMVIQNPRYQVTQFGKPVTLSCSQTLNHNVMYWYQQKSSQAPKLLFHYYDKDFNNEADTPDNFQSRRPNTSFCFLDIRSPGLGDTAMYLCATSRDRISGELFFGEGSRLTVL.

J is TRBJ1-1 and V is TRBV29-1; 7 bases fit TRBD1. Germline CDR1 and CDR2: SQVTM and ANQGSEA. CDR3 length: 13 residues. The trim removed 8 bases at V and 1 base at J, leaving 7 bases unmatched. This CDR3 is CSTKGAPNTEAFF. In DNA form, the CDR3 reads TGCAGCACCAAGGGGGCCCCGAACACTGAAGCTTTCTTT.

This clonotype showed up many times. The junction departs from germline at one end; a sequencing error may be responsible. This rearrangement joins TRBV5-1 to TRBJ2-5; 15 positions agree with TRBD2. Per germline, CDR1 SGHRS and CDR2 YFSETQ. The CDR3 is 16 amino acids. CDR3 residues: CASSSGLAGGQETQYF. The CDR3 bases are TGTGCCAGCAGTTCAGGACTAGCGGGAGGGCAAGAGACCCAGTACTTC. The full variable domain, completed using reference TRBV5-1 and TRBJ2-5, is KAGVTQTPRYLIKTRGQQVTLSCSPISGHRSVSWYQQTPGQGLQFLFEYFSETQRNKGNFPGRFSGRQFSNSRSEMNVSTLELGDSALYLCASSSGLAGGQETQYFGPGTRLLVL.

CDR3 sequence: CASSRQTGGYGYTF. CDR3 DNA: TGTGCCAGCAGCCGGCAGACAGGGGGTTATGGCTACACCTTC. The chain joins TRBV14 to TRBJ1-2, with 9 bases lining up with TRBD1. This CDR3 is built from 14 residues. J was trimmed by 5 bases and V by 4 bases; bases with no gene match: 5. Germline CDR1 and CDR2: SGHDN and FVKESK.